Sequencing of this T cell receptor (beta chain) was carried out in a study of metastatic and nonmetastatic thyroid tumors. The CDR3 extends over 14 amino acids. V lost 11 bases to trimming and J lost 1 base; unmatched junction nucleotides: 10. Germline V gene lookup returns CDR1 LGHNT and CDR2 FRNRAP. This clone has at least ten counts. Every patient was untreated before thyroid surgery. TCRdb re-called clones from the PCR reads using MiXCR. The sample holds around 26,000 clones, roughly 12% seen once. The sequenced sample was blood. The V gene is TRBV12-5, the J gene TRBJ1-2, with TRBD1 matching over 7 bases. This TCR was sampled from a female donor with papillary thyroid cancer or a benign thyroid nodule (not recorded which). Some clones in this sample may be carry-over from other donors' samples. CDR3 residues: CALKGTARNYGYTF. The CDR3 region has the DNA TGTGCTCTCAAAGGGACAGCCCGTAACTATGGCTACACCTTC.